The 15 T cell receptor beta chains listed next were all sequenced from one sample in a study of blood T cell repertoires in COVID-19. The assay was immunoSEQ multiplex PCR, and TCRdb's table has in-frame clones only and misses some. Here the sample spans 80,000 to 95,000 clones, 65% to 85% being singletons. The specimen was peripheral blood. These receptors came from an older man with active or convalescent COVID-19.

This clone was picked up a small number of times. The rearrangement links TRBV19 to TRBJ2-3; 7 nucleotides agree with TRBD2. Germline V gene sequence: CDR1 LNHDA, CDR2 SQIVND (reference sequence). This CDR3 region has 12 residues. The V gene end was trimmed by 6 bases and the J gene end by 6 bases; junction bases not matched to a gene: 3. This CDR3 is CASSEGGDTQYF. CDR3 nucleotide sequence: TGTGCCAGTAGCGAGGGAGGGGATACGCAGTATTTT.

V usage is TRBV18 and J usage is TRBJ2-7; weak D call: TRBD1 (6 bases). V was shortened by 2 bases and J by 3 bases, with 8 bases between the two germline ends. Germline V gene sequence: CDR1 KGHSH, CDR2 LQKENI. CDR3 length: 13 residues. The CDR3 sequence is CASSPNRDYEQYF. CDR3 in DNA: TGTGCCAGCTCACCAAACAGGGACTACGAGCAGTACTTC.

The chain recombines TRBV6-2 or TRBV6-3 with TRBJ1-1; D gene ambiguous. Germline V CDR1 and CDR2: MNHEY, SVGEGT. Trimming pared 6 bases from V and 2 bases from J, leaving 13 bases between. The CDR3 consists of 14 residues. CDR3 sequence reads: CASSAGRLNTEAFF. CDR3 DNA sequence: TGTGCCAGCAGCGCCGGAAGACTTAACACTGAAGCTTTCTTT.

The J gene is TRBJ2-2, the V gene TRBV19; 8 nucleotides align to TRBD2. Per germline, CDR1 LNHDA and CDR2 SQIVND (reference sequence). The length of the CDR3 is 15 residues. V shed 3 bases and J 6 bases; nucleotides not matched to a gene: 6. The CDR3 nucleotides read TGTGCCAGTAGTATTGGAGCGGGGGAAGCCGGGGAGCTGTTTTTT. Translated: CASSIGAGEAGELFF.

The rearrangement joins TRBV3-1 (or the pseudogene TRBV3-2) to TRBJ2-2; D not certain. Germline V gene lookup returns CDR1 LGHDT and CDR2 YNNKEL (reference sequence). The CDR3 totals 13 residues. V was shortened by 0 bases and J by 6 bases, with 5 bases between the two germline ends. The CDR3 DNA sequence: TGTGCCAGCAGCCAAGATTTCGCCGGGGAGCTGTTTTTT. This translates into CASSQDFAGELFF.

V usage is TRBV5-1 and J usage is TRBJ2-3, with TRBD2 identical over 10 bases. The CDR3 is 15 residues long. Germline CDR1 and CDR2: SGHRS and YFSETQ. Germline trimming cut 4 bases from V and 1 base from J; bases unmatched to any gene: 3. The CDR3 DNA is TGCGCCAGCAGCAGAACTAGCGGGGGCACAGATACGCAGTATTTT. It translates to CASSRTSGGTDTQYF. The complete variable domain, with remaining parts taken from reference TRBV5-1 and TRBJ2-3, reads KAGVTQTPRYLIKTRGQQVTLSCSPISGHRSVSWYQQTPGQGLQFLFEYFSETQRNKGNFPGRFSGRQFSNSRSEMNVSTLELGDSALYLCASSRTSGGTDTQYFGPGTRLTVL.

The chain recombines TRBV12-3 or TRBV12-4 with TRBJ1-2, with TRBD1 matching 8 bases. J lost 6 bases, V lost 6 bases, and 3 bases had no gene match. The CDR3 has 12 residues. This CDR3 is CASSRGPDGYTF. CDR3 coding DNA: TGTGCCAGCAGCAGGGGGCCGGATGGCTACACCTTC.

This clone appeared a single time. The genes are TRBV12-3 or TRBV12-4 and TRBJ1-5; D gene uncertain. The V gene lost 2 bases and the J gene lost 3 bases, with 5 bases spanning the gap. CDR3 size: 13 residues. The CDR3 DNA is TGTGCCAGCAGTTTATTATCCAATCAGCCCCAGCATTTT. Translated: CASSLLSNQPQHF.

This clone has only one observation. The chain combines TRBV19 with TRBJ2-3, with 7 nucleotides matching TRBD2. In germline, CDR1 is LNHDA, CDR2 SQIVND (reference sequence). The CDR3 sequence is 17 residues long. The V and J ends lost 5 bases and 0 bases, in that order; junction bases with no gene match: 11. In nucleotides, the CDR3 is TGTGCCAGTAGTCCAAGACTGGGGAGGGCTAGCACAGATACGCAGTATTTT. This translates into CASSPRLGRASTDTQYF. The full variable domain, in which reference TRBV19 and TRBJ2-3 provide the parts outside the CDR3, is DGGITQSPKYLFRKEGQNVTLSCEQNLNHDAMYWYRQDPGQGLRLIYYSQIVNDFQKGDIAEGYSVSREKKESFPLTVTSAQKNPTAFYLCASSPRLGRASTDTQYFGPGTRLTVL.

This chain links TRBV10-3 with TRBJ1-1; 10 nucleotides match TRBD1. The CDR3 is 15 amino acids. The germline V gene has CDR1 ENHRY and CDR2 SYGVKD. Trimming cost V 2 bases and J 3 bases; bases outside gene matches: 3. The DNA for the CDR3 is TGTGCCATCAGTGAGGGGGGACAGGGGTACACTGAAGCTTTCTTT. Translated, it gives CAISEGGQGYTEAFF.

This clone has a handful of counts. The rearrangement links TRBV7-6 to TRBJ2-1; 8 bases match TRBD2. Germline CDR1 SGHVS, CDR2 FNYEAQ. The J segment lost 7 bases and the V segment lost 5 bases, leaving 13 bases of the junction unmatched. This CDR3 is 16 amino acids long. In DNA, the CDR3 is TGTGCCAGCAGCCGATCGAGCGGGGGAAGGTGGAATGAGCAGTTCTTC. This translates into CASSRSSGGRWNEQFF.

The table lists this clone with a few counts. The chain carries TRBV3-1 (or the pseudogene TRBV3-2) and TRBJ1-2; D may be TRBD1 (5 bases). The CDR3 sequence is 15 residues long. Trimming shortened V by 0 bases and J by 7 bases, and 15 bases separated the two germline ends. The germline gives CDR1 LGHDT, CDR2 YNNKEL (reference sequence). CDR3 nucleotide sequence: TGTGCCAGCAGCCAAGATGTGCAGGGTGAAGGTGGCTACACCTTC. It is translated as CASSQDVQGEGGYTF.

A few counts support this clone. V gene TRBV9 combines with J gene TRBJ1-3, with 7 bases that match TRBD1. Germline-derived CDR1 and CDR2 are SGDLS and YYNGEE. V lost 4 bases to trimming and J lost 3 bases; unmatched junction nucleotides: 4. CDR3 length equals 14 residues. CDR3 amino acids: CASSPGDSGNTIYF. The CDR3 region has the DNA TGTGCCAGCAGCCCCGGGGACAGTGGAAACACCATATATTTT.

The chain couples TRBV10-3 to TRBJ2-1; 8 bases match TRBD1. Germline-derived CDR1 and CDR2 are ENHRY and SYGVKD. V gave up 10 bases and J gave up 0 bases; unmatched junction bases: 8. This CDR3 has 15 amino acids. CDR3: CATLGQATSYNEQFF. The CDR3, as DNA: TGTGCCACTCTGGGACAGGCGACCTCCTACAATGAGCAGTTCTTC.

This clone showed up just a few times. The chain recombines TRBV6-6 with TRBJ1-2; no reliable D call. Germline CDR1 is MNHNY and CDR2 is SVGAGI (reference sequence). V was trimmed by 6 bases and J by 5 bases, leaving 19 bases between them. The CDR3 is made up of 15 amino acids. The CDR3 region has the DNA TGTGCCAGCAGCCCGCAAGAGGGAGGGTCGTATGGCTACACCTTC. Amino acid sequence: CASSPQEGGSYGYTF.